The sequence of this T cell receptor (beta chain) was determined in a study of early T cells in non-severe SARS-CoV-2 infection. Study overall: The study sequenced bulk RNA from unsorted whole blood, with chains unpaired.

This clonotype was recorded many times. What it recognizes is unknown. Individual cDNA molecules carried attached unique molecular identifiers. TCRdb recomputed calls from the 5' RACE reads with MiXCR, one row per CDR3 protein. The profile shows roughly 70,000 distinct CDR3 sequences, around 20% of them singletons. Whole-study findings and limits: Matches to VDJdb favored anti-spike CD8 responses and missed private and CD4 specificities.

This CDR3 has 14 residues. Germline CDR1 and CDR2: SQVTM and ANQGSEA. With 6 bases removed from V and 0 bases from J, the gap between germline ends came to 11 bases. Sequenced here: whole blood, sampled at baseline. The chain carries TRBV29-1 and TRBJ2-2, with TRBD1 as a possible D gene (6 bases). The clonotype comes from an adult who was a healthcare worker with PCR-confirmed SARS-CoV-2 infection or an uninfected control (not recorded which). CDR3: CSVVDSPNTGELFF. The CDR3 region has the DNA TGCAGCGTCGTGGACAGCCCGAACACCGGGGAGCTGTTTTTT.